These 22 T cell receptor beta chains were sequenced from one sample in a study of Ad26.COV2.S vaccination and SARS-CoV-2 variants (dated by TCRdb to the early 2020s). Taken with the paper, the label for treatment or condition translates to: 15 to 20 received Ad26.COV2.S at low or high dose, single or two shots; roughly five received placebo; per-sample allocation not given. For vaccine and placebo recipients, repertoires were sequenced using samples collected on day 63 after the first injection. Receptor libraries were prepared by the immunoSEQ multiplex PCR assay. Held by TCRdb, this immuneACCESS table contains in-frame sequences only and omits some clones. Under half of the omission traces to an unresolved V gene where checked; the cause of the rest is unknown. Present in this sample are some 340,000 clones, around 85% of which were seen just once. Approximately 2.2% of the sample lies in the top ten.

The sample in question was peripheral blood, obtained in a trial of Ad26.COV2.S vaccine versus placebo. Source of these receptors: a person between 18 and 60 years old who received the Ad26.COV2.S COVID-19 vaccine or a placebo.

The chain links TRBV10-3 to TRBJ1-5; D is uncertain. Germline CDR1 and CDR2: ENHRY and SYGVKD. V lost 6 bases to trimming and J lost 7 bases, with 10 bases between them. The CDR3 totals 12 residues. The CDR3: CAISTGSQPQHF. The CDR3 DNA reads as TGTGCCATCAGCACCGGGTCCCAGCCCCAGCATTTT.

This sequence joins TRBV6-6 and TRBJ2-7; D tentatively fits TRBD1 or TRBD2 (5 bases each). The CDR3 spans 12 residues. Looked up from germline, CDR1 is MNHNY and CDR2 is SVGAGI (reference sequence). Trimming removed 3 bases from V and 5 bases from J, with 8 bases in between. CDR3 sequence reads: CASSYRGDEQYF. CDR3 in DNA: TGTGCCAGCAGTTATCGAGGGGACGAGCAGTACTTC.

The chain employs TRBV18 and TRBJ1-1; 7 bases are shared with TRBD1. After removal of 0 bases from V and 5 bases from J, the junction contained 12 bases not matched to a gene. Per germline, CDR1 KGHSH and CDR2 LQKENI. This CDR3 spans 17 amino acids. CDR3 coding DNA: TGTGCCAGCTCACCACCAGGGAGGCGAGGGGGCGGTACTGAAGCTTTCTTT. Translated, it gives CASSPPGRRGGGTEAFF. Variable domain in full (rest from reference TRBV18 and TRBJ1-1): NAGVMQNPRHLVRRRGQEARLRCSPMKGHSHVYWYRQLPEEGLKFMVYLQKENIIDESGMPKERFSAEFPKEGPSILRIQQVVRGDSAAYFCASSPPGRRGGGTEAFFGQGTRLTVV.

V is TRBV11-2 and J is TRBJ1-3; TRBD1 matches 7 bases. The V gene end was trimmed by 5 bases and the J gene end by 0 bases; junction bases not matched to a gene: 4. Germline CDR1 is SGHAT and CDR2 is FQNNGV. The CDR3 length is 15 residues. The CDR3 loop reads CASSLRTGSGNTIYF. The CDR3 DNA follows: TGTGCCAGCAGCCTTAGGACAGGCTCTGGAAACACCATATATTTT.

The chain uses TRBV19 and TRBJ2-5, with D perhaps matching TRBD1 (5 bases). Between the trimmed V and J ends, which lost 1 base and 1 base, there was a span of 10 bases. Germline V lookup: CDR1 LNHDA, CDR2 SQIVND (reference sequence). The CDR3 spans 15 residues. The CDR3 sequence: CASSIVGTGQETQYF. The CDR3 DNA is TGTGCCAGTAGTATAGTAGGAACAGGCCAAGAGACCCAGTACTTC.

The rearrangement links TRBV19 to TRBJ2-5; TRBD2 aligns across 10 bases. V was clipped by 3 bases and J by 1 base; unmatched bases: 5. This CDR3 region has 16 residues. Germline assignment: CDR1 LNHDA and CDR2 SQIVND (reference sequence). This CDR3 is CASSIGSGGIQETQYF. The CDR3 coding sequence is TGTGCCAGTAGTATTGGTAGCGGGGGGATCCAAGAGACCCAGTACTTC. The full variable domain, rest sourced from reference TRBV19 and TRBJ2-5, is DGGITQSPKYLFRKEGQNVTLSCEQNLNHDAMYWYRQDPGQGLRLIYYSQIVNDFQKGDIAEGYSVSREKKESFPLTVTSAQKNPTAFYLCASSIGSGGIQETQYFGPGTRLLVL.

V usage is TRBV18 and J usage is TRBJ1-4; 7 nucleotides align to TRBD1. There are 16 residues in the CDR3. After removal of 3 bases from V and 8 bases from J, the junction contained 12 bases not matched to a gene. Germline V gene data show CDR1 as KGHSH and CDR2 as LQKENI. CDR3 sequence reads: CASSPSGPGGKEKLFF. The CDR3 bases are TGTGCCAGCTCACCCTCCGGGCCAGGGGGGAAAGAAAAACTGTTTTTT.

V usage is TRBV6-5 and J usage is TRBJ2-7; D possibly corresponds to TRBD1 (6 bases). V dropped 4 bases and J dropped 9 bases, with 13 bases sitting between them. CDR1 and CDR2 from the germline V gene are MNHEY and SVGAGI. CDR3 length: 12 residues. The CDR3 nucleotides read TGTGCCAGCAGTTCCGGAGTCAGGGGGCAGTACTTC. This sequence encodes CASSSGVRGQYF.

The V gene is TRBV29-1, the J gene TRBJ2-5; 14 positions match TRBD2. Looked up from germline, CDR1 is SQVTM and CDR2 is ANQGSEA. V lost 6 bases to trimming and J lost 4 bases; unmatched junction nucleotides: 10. This CDR3 spans 16 amino acids. The chain's CDR3 is CSVTGLAGGSSETQYF. As DNA, the CDR3 is TGCAGCGTGACAGGACTAGCGGGGGGTTCATCAGAGACCCAGTACTTC.

The chain has TRBV6-5 and TRBJ2-7; 9 positions match TRBD1. Germline CDR1 MNHEY, CDR2 SVGAGI. The V and J ends lost 1 base and 5 bases, in that order; junction bases with no gene match: 9. This CDR3 comprises 16 residues. CDR3 protein: CASSYLLGTGLDEQYF. The DNA for the CDR3 is TGTGCCAGCAGTTACTTGCTCGGGACAGGGTTAGACGAGCAGTACTTC.

This clone was observed a single time. As DNA, the CDR3 is TGCGCCAGCAGCTTGGCGTCAGGGCATCCCTACGAGCAGTACTTC. Translating it yields CASSLASGHPYEQYF. The chain couples TRBV5-1 to TRBJ2-7, with a possible D match to TRBD1 (5 bases). This CDR3 is 15 amino acids long. CDR1 SGHRS and CDR2 YFSETQ come from the germline V gene. Deletions cut 0 bases from V and 2 bases from J, with 12 bases between.

The rearrangement uses TRBV3-1 (or the pseudogene TRBV3-2) and TRBJ2-7; TRBD1 is a possible D gene (5 bases). The CDR3 runs to 15 residues. The ends were cut back, 1 base at V and 2 bases at J, with 12 bases in the middle. Germline loops: CDR1 LGHDT, CDR2 YNNKEL (reference sequence). CDR3 sequence (DNA): TGTGCCAGCAGCCAAGGGGTAAGGGGTGCCTACGAGCAGTACTTC. It specifies CASSQGVRGAYEQYF.

The chain couples TRBV2 to TRBJ2-6, with 10 bases aligning to TRBD1. Germline CDR1 is SNHLY and CDR2 is FYNNEI. This CDR3 is 17 amino acids long. With 4 bases clipped from V and 0 bases from J, the junction kept 3 bases outside the gene matches. Here the CDR3 reads CASSGGTGASGANVLTF. CDR3 coding DNA: TGTGCCAGCAGTGGAGGGACAGGGGCCTCTGGGGCCAACGTCCTGACTTTC.

The genes are TRBV5-1 and TRBJ2-1; tentative D call: TRBD1 (5 bases). V gave up 4 bases and J gave up 4 bases, with 18 bases separating them. Germline V gives CDR1 SGHRS, CDR2 YFSETQ. CDR3 size: 16 residues. The DNA of the CDR3 is TGCGCCAGCAGCCTACAGGCAGCCCATCTATACAATGAGCAGTTCTTC. Translation gives CASSLQAAHLYNEQFF.

This chain joins TRBV6-5 and TRBJ1-1; no clear D gene. V was cut by 3 bases and J by 4 bases, with 9 bases left in between. The CDR3 totals 13 residues. Germline V CDR1 and CDR2: MNHEY, SVGAGI. The CDR3: CASSYTVRTEAFF. DNA of the CDR3: TGTGCCAGCAGTTATACCGTACGCACTGAAGCTTTCTTT.

V usage is TRBV6-5 and J usage is TRBJ1-6, with unresolved D. This CDR3 is 15 amino acids long. Trimming took off 5 bases at V and 0 bases at J, with 8 bases between the two ends. In germline, CDR1 is MNHEY, CDR2 SVGAGI. CDR3 sequence: CASSRPTSYNSPLHF. DNA of the CDR3: TGTGCCAGCAGTCGCCCTACCTCCTATAATTCACCCCTCCACTTT.

V and J are TRBV7-3 and TRBJ2-2; possible D gene TRBD1, 6 bases. V was clipped by 3 bases and J by 1 base, with 15 bases between them. Germline CDR1 SGHTA, CDR2 FQGTGA. The CDR3 is made up of 17 amino acids. CDR3 region: CASSFEDRRLNTGELFF. The DNA of the CDR3 is TGTGCCAGCAGCTTCGAAGACAGGAGACTGAACACCGGGGAGCTGTTTTTT.

V gene TRBV28 combines with J gene TRBJ2-7; possible D gene TRBD2, 5 bases. Germline V gene sequence: CDR1 MDHEN, CDR2 SYDVKM. Trimming cost V 5 bases and J 0 bases, with 11 bases left between them. The CDR3 sequence is 14 residues long. The CDR3 region is CASSPQGSSYEQYF. For the CDR3, the DNA is TGTGCCAGCAGTCCACAAGGGAGCTCCTACGAGCAGTACTTC.

With regard to this clone: This same CDR3 is encoded by further DNA sequences in the sample. This sequence joins TRBV19 and TRBJ1-5; perhaps TRBD1 as D (5 bases). CDR3 length: 14 residues. Germline V gene lookup returns CDR1 LNHDA and CDR2 SQIVND (reference sequence). Trimming cost V 3 bases and J 4 bases, with 10 bases left between them. The DNA of the CDR3 is TGTGCCAGTAGTATTATTGGGGGAAATCAGCCCCAGCATTTT. Translating it yields CASSIIGGNQPQHF.

This clone occurred a few times. The V call is TRBV7-9, the J call TRBJ1-2, with 8 bases identical to TRBD1. With V trimmed by 3 bases and J by 7 bases, 7 bases remained unmatched. The CDR3 runs 14 residues. Germline CDR1 and CDR2: SEHNR and FQNEAQ (reference sequence). The CDR3 is CASSFLSGGAGYTF. Written as DNA, the CDR3 is TGTGCCAGCAGCTTTCTATCAGGGGGCGCTGGCTACACCTTC.

This clone was counted a few times. The chain recombines TRBV29-1 with TRBJ1-2; maybe TRBD1 (5 bases). The germline CDR1 and CDR2 sequences are SQVTM and ANQGSEA. Trimming stripped 7 bases from V and 4 bases from J, with 16 bases between. This CDR3 comprises 13 residues. The CDR3 nucleotides are TGCAGCGGCGGCACGACAGATCGCTATGGCTACACCTTC. It specifies CSGGTTDRYGYTF.

The rearrangement joins TRBV13 to TRBJ2-1, with 11 bases matching TRBD2. CDR1 PRHDT and CDR2 FYEKMQ come from the germline V gene (reference sequence). Germline trimming cut 5 bases from V and 4 bases from J; bases unmatched to any gene: 4. This CDR3 comprises 15 residues. The CDR3 nucleotides read TGTGCCAGCAGCCCTAGCGGGGGGACGTACAATGAGCAGTTCTTC. Protein sequence: CASSPSGGTYNEQFF.